Presented here are 30 T cell receptor beta chains from one specimen sequenced in a study of OX40 agonist ivuxolimab in advanced cancers. Clones were read by immunoSEQ multiplex PCR, and TCRdb kept only the in-frame ones, dropping some. The table has around 90,000 clones, about nine tenths seen once. Sequencing used CD4+ or CD8+ T cells sorted from blood, obtained in a trial of the OX40 agonist ivuxolimab. The receptor source for this set is an adult with an advanced solid tumor such as melanoma, head and neck, liver or kidney cancer.

The rearrangement uses TRBV6-1 and TRBJ1-4; D gene unclear. CDR3 size: 11 residues. CDR1 is MNHNS, CDR2 SASEGT, per germline. Trimming pared 5 bases from V and 10 bases from J, leaving 8 bases between. This chain's CDR3 is CASSYRGKLFF. The DNA of the CDR3 is TGTGCCAGCAGTTACCGGGGAAAACTGTTTTTT.

This sequence joins TRBV7-2 and TRBJ1-6; 8 nucleotides match TRBD1. The CDR3 runs to 14 residues. V shed 5 bases and J 8 bases; nucleotides not matched to a gene: 5. CDR1 is SGHTA, CDR2 FQGNSA, per germline. CDR3 DNA sequence: TGTGCCAGCAGCCTCGACAGGGGATATTCACCCCTCCACTTT. Translating gives CASSLDRGYSPLHF.

V and J are TRBV9 and TRBJ2-3, with TRBD1 as a possible D gene (5 bases). Germline V gene lookup returns CDR1 SGDLS and CDR2 YYNGEE. CDR3 length: 13 amino acids. V lost 2 bases and J 4 bases, leaving 8 bases between the germline ends. The CDR3: CASSVGLADTQYF. The CDR3 DNA sequence: TGTGCCAGCAGCGTGGGGCTTGCAGATACGCAGTATTTT.

The chain recombines TRBV30 with TRBJ1-1; 11 bases fit TRBD1. Germline V lookup: CDR1 GTSNPN, CDR2 SVGIG (reference sequence). CDR3 length: 12 residues. V lost 5 bases, J lost 4 bases, and 0 bases stayed unmatched. The chain's CDR3 is CAWGQGATEAFF. The CDR3 nucleotides are TGTGCCTGGGGACAGGGGGCCACTGAAGCTTTCTTT.

The chain joins TRBV29-1 to TRBJ2-5; TRBD2 matches 7 bases. From germline, CDR1 is SQVTM and CDR2 ANQGSEA. The CDR3 contains 13 residues. Losses at the gene ends were 2 bases for V and 2 bases for J; bases not matched to a gene: 2. CDR3 amino acids: CSVESGAQETQYF. The CDR3 coding sequence is TGCAGCGTTGAAAGCGGGGCACAAGAGACCCAGTACTTC.

CDR3 sequence (DNA): TGTGCCAGCAGGGAGGCCGGAGGACGGCAGCCCCAGCATTTT. This translates into CASREAGGRQPQHF. The chain uses TRBV2 and TRBJ1-5; no firm D call. The germline V gene encodes CDR1 SNHLY and CDR2 FYNNEI. The CDR3 loop spans 14 amino acids. The V end lost 6 bases, the J end lost 7 bases, and 16 bases lay between the germline ends.

This clone has just a few counts. The chain employs TRBV27 and TRBJ2-1; TRBD2 is a possible D gene (6 bases). This CDR3 contains 14 residues. The germline CDR1 and CDR2 sequences are MNHEY and SMNVEV (reference sequence). The V and J ends lost 9 bases and 8 bases respectively, with 20 bases between them. CDR3 in amino acids: CARLDGGSDDEQFF. The CDR3 DNA reads TGTGCCAGATTGGACGGGGGAAGTGACGATGAGCAGTTCTTC.

The chain couples TRBV10-1 to TRBJ1-1, with D maybe TRBD1 (6 bases). CDR3 length equals 14 residues. V was trimmed by 6 bases and J by 4 bases, leaving 15 bases between them. The germline CDR1 and CDR2 sequences are WNHNN and SYGVQD (reference sequence). CDR3 sequence reads: CASRELRGLTEAFF. The DNA for the CDR3 is TGCGCCAGCAGGGAACTCAGGGGACTCACTGAAGCTTTCTTT.

The V call is TRBV7-6, the J call TRBJ2-1; 14 bases map to TRBD2. Germline V gene data show CDR1 as SGHVS and CDR2 as FNYEAQ. The length of the CDR3 is 18 residues. Trimming at V came to 5 bases and at J to 2 bases, leaving 8 bases not matched to a gene. CDR3 DNA sequence: TGTGCCAGCAGCCCAAGACTAGCGGGGGGGCAAGCCTACAATGAGCAGTTCTTC. Protein sequence: CASSPRLAGGQAYNEQFF.

This chain connects TRBV5-1 to TRBJ2-1, with 7 bases aligning to TRBD1. The germline CDR1 and CDR2 sequences are SGHRS and YFSETQ. After removal of 4 bases from V and 6 bases from J, the junction contained 7 bases not matched to a gene. The CDR3 has 14 amino acids. The CDR3 here is CASSANTGANEQFF. For the CDR3, the DNA is TGCGCCAGCAGCGCAAATACAGGGGCCAATGAGCAGTTCTTC.

The chain recombines TRBV6-5 with TRBJ1-2; TRBD1 is a possible D gene (5 bases). The V and J ends lost 6 bases and 4 bases respectively, with 12 bases between them. Germline values: CDR1 MNHEY, CDR2 SVGAGI. The CDR3 contains 13 residues. The CDR3 reads CASSWGRTYGYTF. CDR3 DNA sequence: TGTGCCAGCAGCTGGGGACGGACCTATGGCTACACCTTC.

About this clone itself: At the DNA level, this CDR3 is encoded by other sequences in the same sample as well. The V call is TRBV9, the J call TRBJ1-4; 7 bases are shared with TRBD1. Germline V gene sequence: CDR1 SGDLS, CDR2 YYNGEE. The CDR3 is 15 amino acids. The trim removed 4 bases at V and 5 bases at J, leaving 8 bases unmatched. The CDR3 sequence: CASSPSGGPNEKLFF. CDR3 nucleotide sequence: TGTGCCAGCAGCCCCTCAGGGGGACCAAATGAAAAACTGTTTTTT.

The chain joins TRBV4-3 to TRBJ1-2; D not resolved. There are 18 residues in the CDR3. Germline CDR1 is LGHNA and CDR2 is YSLEER. V lost 0 bases, J lost 4 bases, and 21 bases lay in between. The CDR3 sequence is CASSQERSSGATLYGYTF. The CDR3 DNA follows: TGCGCCAGCAGCCAAGAGCGAAGCTCGGGTGCTACCCTCTATGGCTACACCTTC.

This chain links TRBV28 with TRBJ1-3; unclear D gene. Germline V gene lookup returns CDR1 MDHEN and CDR2 SYDVKM. The CDR3 spans 12 residues. The V and J ends lost 5 bases and 6 bases respectively, with 8 bases between them. This chain's CDR3 is CASSRPENTIYF. The CDR3 DNA reads as TGTGCCAGCAGTAGGCCCGAAAACACCATATATTTT.

This clone was seen a single time. This rearrangement joins TRBV9 to TRBJ1-1, with D unclear. The CDR3 runs 13 residues. Germline V gives CDR1 SGDLS, CDR2 YYNGEE. Trimming took off 2 bases at V and 1 base at J, with 6 bases between the two ends. As DNA, the CDR3 is TGTGCCAGCAGCGTCGGACCGAACACTGAAGCTTTCTTT. Translated, it gives CASSVGPNTEAFF.

The chain uses TRBV6-6 and TRBJ2-4; 10 nucleotides line up with TRBD2. The germline V gene encodes CDR1 MNHNY and CDR2 SVGAGI (reference sequence). The CDR3 extends over 15 amino acids. V dropped 2 bases and J dropped 13; count of bases not matched to a gene: 11. This CDR3 is CASSYGWTSGVTQYF. The CDR3 DNA is TGTGCCAGCAGTTACGGCTGGACTAGCGGAGTTACGCAGTACTTC.

This clone was observed a single time. The CDR3 protein is CASSFKGARWYGYTF. DNA of the CDR3: TGTGCCAGCAGCTTTAAGGGGGCGCGGTGGTATGGCTACACCTTC. This chain joins TRBV5-6 and TRBJ1-2; TRBD1 aligns across 7 bases. Trimming at V came to 2 bases and at J to 5 bases, leaving 9 bases not matched to a gene. In germline, CDR1 is SGHDT, CDR2 YYEEEE. The CDR3 covers 15 residues.

The chain carries TRBV4-1 and TRBJ1-6, with TRBD1 matching 8 bases. This CDR3 contains 17 residues. Trimming cost V 1 base and J 7 bases; bases outside gene matches: 9. Germline V gene data show CDR1 as MGHRA and CDR2 as YSYEKL. The CDR3, as DNA: TGCGCCAGCAGCCAAGTCCAGGGGGCGTTAGGGAATTCACCCCTCCACTTT. It encodes CASSQVQGALGNSPLHF.

The rearrangement links TRBV6-1 to TRBJ1-3, with D perhaps TRBD1 (5 bases). The CDR3 contains 18 residues. Trimming cost V 2 bases and J 4 bases, with 21 bases left between them. CDR1 and CDR2 from the germline V gene are MNHNS and SASEGT. The CDR3, as DNA: TGTGCCAGCAGTGAAAAAAGGGCACCACAGGTTATAGGAAACACCATATATTTT. Amino acids: CASSEKRAPQVIGNTIYF.

This chain connects TRBV7-2 to TRBJ2-1, with TRBD2 identical over 13 bases. V lost 5 bases to trimming and J lost 5 bases; unmatched junction nucleotides: 6. Germline assignment: CDR1 SGHTA and CDR2 FQGNSA. The CDR3 length is 16 residues. This chain's CDR3 is CASSVELAGGNNEQFF. In DNA, the CDR3 is TGTGCCAGCAGCGTAGAACTAGCGGGGGGGAACAATGAGCAGTTCTTC. Variable domain in full (rest from reference TRBV7-2 and TRBJ2-1): GAGVSQSPSNKVTEKGKDVELRCDPISGHTALYWYRQSLGQGLEFLIYFQGNSAPDKSGLPSDRFSAERTGGSVSTLTIQRTQQEDSAVYLCASSVELAGGNNEQFFGPGTRLTVL.

The gene calls are TRBV5-1 and TRBJ2-7, with D maybe TRBD1 (6 bases). Trimming cost V 0 bases and J 2 bases, with 9 bases left between them. The CDR3 covers 14 residues. Germline CDR1 and CDR2: SGHRS and YFSETQ. The CDR3 sequence: CASSLATGTYEQYF. The CDR3 region has the DNA TGCGCCAGCAGCTTGGCCACAGGGACCTACGAGCAGTACTTC. Drawing the rest from reference TRBV5-1 and TRBJ2-7, the complete variable domain is KAGVTQTPRYLIKTRGQQVTLSCSPISGHRSVSWYQQTPGQGLQFLFEYFSETQRNKGNFPGRFSGRQFSNSRSEMNVSTLELGDSALYLCASSLATGTYEQYFGPGTRLTVT.

The chain is built from TRBV5-4 and TRBJ2-2, with a weak D call TRBD2 (5 bases). Looked up from germline, CDR1 is SGHNT and CDR2 is YYREEE (reference sequence). This CDR3 has 16 residues. V was trimmed by 4 bases and J by 2 bases, leaving 15 bases between them. CDR3 DNA: TGTGCCAGCAGCCTAGGACTGGTGAAAAACACCGGGGAGCTGTTTTTT. This encodes CASSLGLVKNTGELFF.

The genes are TRBV10-3 and TRBJ2-3, with 8 bases that match TRBD2. Trimming took 0 bases from V and 0 from J; bases not matched to a gene: 17. This CDR3 has 21 residues. The germline CDR1 and CDR2 sequences are ENHRY and SYGVKD. CDR3 bases: TGTGCCATCAGTGAGTCTGTGGGATGGGGGGGTACTAGCGGAAGCACAGATACGCAGTATTTT. Protein: CAISESVGWGGTSGSTDTQYF.

This clone has more than one count but fewer than ten. This sequence joins TRBV15 and TRBJ1-2; D is uncertain. V lost 9 bases and J lost 3, with 8 bases in between. The CDR3 contains 11 residues. Germline CDR1 is LNHNV and CDR2 is YYDKDF (reference sequence). CDR3 nucleotides: TGTGCCACACAGTCCGACTATGGCTACACCTTC. Translation gives CATQSDYGYTF.

The rearrangement links TRBV6-4 to TRBJ1-4; the D is unclear. This CDR3 region has 13 residues. The ends were cut back, 4 bases at V and 4 bases at J, with 7 bases in the middle. Looked up from germline, CDR1 is MRHNA and CDR2 is SNTAGT. The CDR3 coding sequence is TGTGCCAGCAGTGCGGGATATAATGAAAAACTGTTTTTT. The encoded protein is CASSAGYNEKLFF.

This CDR3 is CASSLDGGPEAFF. CDR3 nucleotides: TGTGCCAGCAGCTTAGATGGAGGCCCTGAAGCTTTCTTT. V gene TRBV7-8 combines with J gene TRBJ1-1; D gene ambiguous. The CDR3 consists of 13 residues. The V gene's germline CDR1 is SGHVS and CDR2 FQNEAQ. The V end was cut by 1 base, the J end by 6 bases, with 9 bases between.

The rearrangement joins TRBV9 to TRBJ2-3, with TRBD2 matching 11 bases. V was pared by 2 bases and J by 1 base, with 3 bases of the junction left unmatched. Germline lookup yields CDR1 SGDLS and CDR2 YYNGEE. This CDR3 region has 16 residues. CDR3 region: CASSVGTSGRTDTQYF. The CDR3 nucleotides read TGTGCCAGCAGCGTGGGGACTAGCGGCCGCACAGATACGCAGTATTTT.

The chain is built from TRBV6-1 and TRBJ2-7; TRBD2 aligns across 15 bases. There are 20 residues in the CDR3. Germline trimming cut 0 bases from V and 3 bases from J; bases unmatched to any gene: 12. Germline assignment: CDR1 MNHNS and CDR2 SASEGT. CDR3 protein: CASSEAGTSGGSYSVYEQYF. CDR3 coding DNA: TGTGCCAGCAGTGAAGCGGGGACTAGCGGGGGGTCTTACTCTGTCTACGAGCAGTACTTC.

This chain links TRBV2 with TRBJ1-5; D is unclear. The V end lost 6 bases, the J end lost 1 base, and 10 bases lay between the germline ends. In germline, CDR1 is SNHLY, CDR2 FYNNEI. This CDR3 spans 14 amino acids. The DNA for the CDR3 is TGTGCCAGCAGCATGACTAGCAGCAATCAGCCCCAGCATTTT. Translation gives CASSMTSSNQPQHF.

CDR3 in amino acids: CASSLDRVNTEAFF. DNA of the CDR3: TGTGCCAGCAGCTTAGACCGCGTGAACACTGAAGCTTTCTTT. The chain joins TRBV7-2 to TRBJ1-1; D not certain. Trimming shortened V by 1 base and J by 0 bases, and 6 bases separated the two germline ends. CDR1 is SGHTA, CDR2 FQGNSA, per germline. The CDR3 runs 14 residues.